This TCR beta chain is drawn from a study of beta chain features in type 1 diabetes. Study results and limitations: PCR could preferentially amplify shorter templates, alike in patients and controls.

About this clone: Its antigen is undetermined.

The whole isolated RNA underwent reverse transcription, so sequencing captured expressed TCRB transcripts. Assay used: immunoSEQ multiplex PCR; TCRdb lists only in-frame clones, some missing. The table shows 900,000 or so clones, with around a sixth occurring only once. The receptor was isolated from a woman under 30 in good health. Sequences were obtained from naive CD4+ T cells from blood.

CDR3 residues: CASSYGTVPGNTIYF. For the CDR3, the DNA is TGTGCCAGCAGTTACGGGACTGTGCCTGGAAACACCATATATTTT. V usage is TRBV6-6 and J usage is TRBJ1-3; D possibly corresponds to TRBD1 (5 bases). V was trimmed by 2 bases and J by 2 bases, leaving 10 bases between them. This CDR3 is 15 amino acids long. Germline CDR1 reads MNHNY; CDR2 reads SVGAGI (reference sequence).